This T cell receptor (beta chain) was observed in a study of blood T cells in healthy people across ages. Study conclusions and caveats: Measured against age, TCR beta diversity per million T cells decreased in a roughly linear manner. PBMCs went unsorted, and a conclusive naive versus antigen-experienced comparison was therefore prevented.

Together with a sample-barcoded 5' primer, a J-beta primer mix was included in a second PCR lasting roughly 6 to 12 cycles. With 12 random nucleotides, a template-switch adaptor tagged each individual cDNA molecule. TCRdb reprocessed the 5' RACE reads with MiXCR, giving one entry per CDR3 protein. Seen here are around 800,000 distinct CDR3 sequences, 46% observed once, and the top ten hold roughly 20%. On this clonotype itself: Its specificity is unknown.

Trimming at V came to 3 bases and at J to 2 bases, leaving 2 bases not matched to a gene. The V gene's germline CDR1 is KGHDR and CDR2 SFDVKD. This CDR3 contains 16 residues. The sample was blood. The chain employs TRBV24-1 and TRBJ2-2; 10 bases are a match to TRBD2. The clonotype originates from a man older than 75 in good health. DNA for the CDR3: TGTGCCACCAGTGATCGGACTAGCGGCAACACCGGGGAGCTGTTTTTT. Amino acids: CATSDRTSGNTGELFF.